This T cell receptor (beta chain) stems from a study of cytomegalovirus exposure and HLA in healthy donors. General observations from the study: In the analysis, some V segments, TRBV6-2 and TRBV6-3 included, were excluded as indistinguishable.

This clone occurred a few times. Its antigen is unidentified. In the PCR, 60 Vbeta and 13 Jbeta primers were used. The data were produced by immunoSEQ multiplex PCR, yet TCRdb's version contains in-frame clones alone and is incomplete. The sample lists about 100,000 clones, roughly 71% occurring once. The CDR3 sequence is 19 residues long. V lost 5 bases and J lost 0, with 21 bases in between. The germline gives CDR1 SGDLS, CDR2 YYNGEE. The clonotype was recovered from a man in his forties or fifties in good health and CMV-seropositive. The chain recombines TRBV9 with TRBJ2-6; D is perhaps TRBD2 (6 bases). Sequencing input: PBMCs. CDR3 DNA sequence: TGTGCCAGCAGATCTAACATCCCGGGACTTAGCTCTGGGGCCAACGTCCTGACTTTC. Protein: CASRSNIPGLSSGANVLTF.